Listed here are 26 T cell receptor beta chains from one sample, sequenced in a study of T cells after yellow fever vaccination. TCRdb processed the 5' RACE reads anew with MiXCR; each CDR3 protein has one entry. The repertoire holds roughly 240,000 distinct CDR3 sequences, with more than 6.5% as singletons. The sequencing here drew on CD4+ T cells sorted from PBMCs, taken on the day of the yellow fever booster vaccination. The receptor set was obtained from a man in his thirties or forties who received the YFV17D yellow fever vaccine.

This clonotype was observed at least ten times. The J gene is TRBJ2-2, the V gene TRBV5-5; D may correspond to TRBD1 or TRBD2 (5 bases each). V was cut by 4 bases and J by 5 bases, with 18 bases left in between. This CDR3 is built from 16 residues. The germline CDR1 and CDR2 sequences are SGHKS and YYEKEE (reference sequence). CDR3 DNA sequence: TGTGCCAGCAGCGCAACTGGGACCGGTCTGACCGGGGAGCTGTTTTTT. It yields the protein CASSATGTGLTGELFF.

This clonotype turned up a few times. The V call is TRBV4-2, the J call TRBJ2-3; D possibly uses TRBD1 or TRBD2 (7 bases each). Germline CDR1 and CDR2: LGHNA and YNFKEQ. The CDR3 loop spans 14 amino acids. The germline V and J ends were trimmed by 0 bases and 8 bases, with 12 bases remaining between them. DNA for the CDR3: TGTGCCAGCAGCCAAGATCCAGGGGGGGTTACGCAGTATTTT. Translated: CASSQDPGGVTQYF.

Many counts were recorded for this clonotype. The V call is TRBV4-3, the J call TRBJ2-1, with TRBD2 identical over 11 bases. CDR1 LGHNA and CDR2 YSLEER come from the germline V gene. Losses at the gene ends were 2 bases for V and 0 bases for J; bases not matched to a gene: 9. The CDR3 sequence is 19 residues long. DNA of the CDR3: TGCGCCAGCAGCCAACGGGTGACTAGCGGGAACAGCTCCTACAATGAGCAGTTCTTC. Translated: CASSQRVTSGNSSYNEQFF.

This clonotype was seen repeatedly, ten times or more. The chain couples TRBV6-2 or TRBV6-3 to TRBJ2-7; 9 bases align to TRBD2. Germline CDR1 MNHEY, CDR2 SVGEGT. This CDR3 contains 13 residues. The V gene end was trimmed by 7 bases and the J gene end by 7 bases; junction bases not matched to a gene: 8. This CDR3 reads CASTDSGRGEQYF. DNA for the CDR3: TGTGCCAGCACCGATAGCGGGAGAGGAGAGCAGTACTTC.

Many counts were recorded for this clonotype. The gene calls are TRBV2 and TRBJ2-1; a weak D match, TRBD1 (5 bases). The CDR3 runs 14 residues. In germline, CDR1 is SNHLY, CDR2 FYNNEI. Trimming took 6 bases from V and 8 from J, leaving 17 bases between them. CDR3 sequence reads: CASRGIAGKDEQFF. The CDR3 nucleotides are TGTGCCAGCAGGGGAATCGCAGGGAAGGATGAGCAGTTCTTC.

The sample holds many counts of this clonotype. The chain is built from TRBV6-5 and TRBJ1-4; D remains unclear. Trimming shortened V by 3 bases and J by 8 bases, and 10 bases separated the two germline ends. The germline CDR1 and CDR2 sequences are MNHEY and SVGAGI. The CDR3 contains 13 residues. In DNA form, the CDR3 reads TGTGCCAGCAGTTATCGGGGTGAGGAAAAACTGTTTTTT. Its protein product is CASSYRGEEKLFF.

The CDR3 reads CATSRVRAYEQYF. The CDR3 DNA is TGTGCCACCAGCAGAGTGAGGGCCTACGAGCAGTACTTC. This chain links TRBV15 with TRBJ2-7; a possible D gene is TRBD2 (5 bases). V dropped 1 base and J dropped 2 bases, with 6 bases sitting between them. The germline CDR1 and CDR2 sequences are LNHNV and YYDKDF (reference sequence). The CDR3 totals 13 residues.

This clonotype has ten or more counts. J is TRBJ2-5 and V is TRBV2; D is unclear. The CDR3 consists of 13 residues. The germline V gene has CDR1 SNHLY and CDR2 FYNNEI. Trimming left V 4 bases short and J 5 bases short, with 11 bases between. The CDR3 DNA is TGTGCCAGCAGTGGGGGTTCCCGCGAGACCCAGTACTTC. Its translation is CASSGGSRETQYF.

This clonotype was detected ten times or more. This chain uses TRBV10-3 with TRBJ2-7, with D perhaps TRBD1 (7 bases). V was cut by 5 bases and J by 5 bases, with 10 bases left in between. The CDR3 length is 12 residues. Germline V CDR1 and CDR2: ENHRY, SYGVKD. The CDR3 protein is CAISLRGDEQYF. As DNA, the CDR3 is TGTGCCATCAGTCTCAGGGGGGACGAGCAGTACTTC.

The CDR3 sequence: CSARRPPGELFF. In DNA, the CDR3 is TGCAGTGCTAGAAGGCCCCCCGGGGAGCTGTTTTTT. The chain combines TRBV20-1 with TRBJ2-2, with D unclear. Per the germline V gene, CDR1 is DFQATT and CDR2 is SNEGSKA (reference sequence). V was pared by 2 bases and J by 6 bases, with 7 bases between. CDR3 size: 12 residues.

This clonotype was counted ten times or more. The rearrangement joins TRBV3-1 to TRBJ1-1; TRBD1 aligns across 9 bases. The CDR3 covers 14 residues. The J segment lost 3 bases and the V segment lost 4 bases, leaving 3 bases of the junction unmatched. Germline values: CDR1 LGHDT, CDR2 YNNKEL (reference sequence). Here the CDR3 DNA reads TGTGCCAGCAGCCTGCGGGACAGGGACACTGAAGCTTTCTTT. Amino acids: CASSLRDRDTEAFF.

For this clonotype: The junction departs from the called germline gene at one end, perhaps through a read error. This sequence joins TRBV15 and TRBJ2-7; 9 nucleotides match TRBD1. The CDR3 is 12 residues long. From germline, CDR1 is LNHNV and CDR2 YYDKDF (reference sequence). CDR3 sequence: CATSRELGQGLF. CDR3 nucleotides: TGTGCCACCAGCAGAGAATTGGGACAGGGTCTCTTC.

There are many counts of this clonotype. The genes are TRBV20-1 and TRBJ2-3, with D possibly being TRBD1 (5 bases). CDR3 size: 14 residues. Germline CDR1 DFQATT, CDR2 SNEGSKA (reference sequence). Trimming removed 4 bases from V and 0 bases from J, with 11 bases in between. The CDR3 loop reads CSAIRDPSTDTQYF. In DNA form, the CDR3 reads TGCAGTGCTATCAGGGATCCGAGCACAGATACGCAGTATTTT.

This clonotype was picked up a small number of times. The chain recombines TRBV20-1 with TRBJ2-5, with unresolved D. Trimming took off 7 bases at V and 5 bases at J, with 14 bases between the two ends. This CDR3 comprises 12 residues. Germline V gene sequence: CDR1 DFQATT, CDR2 SNEGSKA (reference sequence). As DNA, the CDR3 is TGCAGTGTCGTAAAAATGGCGGAGACCCAGTACTTC. It yields the protein CSVVKMAETQYF.

This clonotype was observed a handful of times. The rearrangement links TRBV5-4 to TRBJ1-1; tentatively, D is TRBD1 (6 bases). Germline CDR1 is SGHNT and CDR2 is YYREEE (reference sequence). The CDR3 covers 12 residues. Trimming took 5 bases from V and 5 from J, leaving 10 bases between them. This CDR3 reads CASSWRGTEAFF. In DNA, the CDR3 is TGTGCCAGCAGTTGGAGGGGGACTGAAGCTTTCTTT.

This clonotype was observed many times. The chain employs TRBV15 and TRBJ2-1; D remains ambiguous. Germline V lookup: CDR1 LNHNV, CDR2 YYDKDF (reference sequence). CDR3 length equals 13 residues. V dropped 0 bases and J dropped 6 bases, with 6 bases sitting between them. CDR3 sequence (DNA): TGTGCCACCAGCAGAGAGGGCCTCAATGAGCAGTTCTTC. Translated, it gives CATSREGLNEQFF.

This clonotype has ten or more counts. The rearrangement uses TRBV5-1 and TRBJ2-3; D is unresolved. This CDR3 comprises 12 residues. Looked up from germline, CDR1 is SGHRS and CDR2 is YFSETQ. V shed 3 bases and J shed 4 bases, with 6 bases lying between them. The CDR3 region has the DNA TGCGCCAGCAGCTCAGAGGCAGATACGCAGTATTTT. Protein product: CASSSEADTQYF.

The chain carries TRBV5-4 and TRBJ2-2; D is ambiguous. The germline CDR1 and CDR2 sequences are SGHNT and YYREEE (reference sequence). V was trimmed by 4 bases and J by 10 bases, leaving 11 bases between them. The CDR3 runs 12 residues. The CDR3 reads CASSTSGEELFF. The CDR3 DNA follows: TGTGCCAGCAGCACCTCAGGCGAGGAGCTGTTTTTT.

The chain uses TRBV15 and TRBJ1-4; 12 nucleotides align to TRBD1. V gave up 7 bases and J gave up 7 bases; unmatched junction bases: 10. The CDR3 spans 16 residues. Germline lookup yields CDR1 LNHNV and CDR2 YYDKDF (reference sequence). The CDR3 DNA sequence: TGTGCCACCAAGACCGGGACAGGGGGCCATGGTGAAAAACTGTTTTTT. It translates to CATKTGTGGHGEKLFF.

There are a few counts of this clonotype. The V gene is TRBV7-2, the J gene TRBJ2-3; TRBD2 might be the D (5 bases). This CDR3 has 14 amino acids. The V and J ends lost 5 bases and 0 bases respectively, with 9 bases between them. Per the germline V gene, CDR1 is SGHTA and CDR2 is FQGNSA. CDR3: CASSPGMSTDTQYF. CDR3 sequence (DNA): TGTGCCAGCAGCCCCGGGATGAGCACAGATACGCAGTATTTT.

This clonotype occurred once. The junction shows a germline mismatch at one end, possibly a read error. The chain joins TRBV11-2 to TRBJ2-2, with 8 bases lining up with TRBD1. CDR1 is SGHAT and CDR2 is FQNNGV in the germline V gene. The CDR3 has 19 amino acids. CDR3 bases: TGTGCCAGCAGCCCACGAAGAAAGGGACAGGCGACCCTCACCGGTGAGCTGTTTTTT. As protein: CASSPRRKGQATLTGELFF.

This chain links TRBV6-1 with TRBJ1-5, with TRBD1 matching 8 bases. This CDR3 contains 16 residues. The J segment lost 4 bases and the V segment lost 3 bases, leaving 8 bases of the junction unmatched. CDR1 is MNHNS and CDR2 is SASEGT in the germline V gene. The CDR3 loop reads CASSDIAGTGNQPQHF. In DNA, the CDR3 is TGTGCCAGCAGTGACATCGCCGGGACAGGAAATCAGCCCCAGCATTTT.

Only a few counts were recorded for this clonotype. The V call is TRBV29-1, the J call TRBJ1-2; D gene unclear. CDR1 SQVTM and CDR2 ANQGSEA come from the germline V gene. Trimming stripped 0 bases from V and 8 bases from J, with 7 bases between. This CDR3 is built from 11 residues. The chain's CDR3 is CSVEEGLGYTF. CDR3 sequence (DNA): TGCAGCGTTGAAGAGGGTTTGGGCTACACCTTC.

At least ten counts were recorded for this clonotype. The J gene is TRBJ1-5, the V gene TRBV7-9; D not resolved. There are 14 residues in the CDR3. Trimming removed 2 bases at V and 0 bases at J, with 5 bases between. Per the germline V gene, CDR1 is SEHNR and CDR2 is FQNEAQ (reference sequence). The CDR3 spells CASSLIPSNQPQHF. CDR3 coding DNA: TGTGCCAGCAGCTTAATACCTAGCAATCAGCCCCAGCATTTT.

This clonotype has only a few counts. The chain is built from TRBV12-3 or TRBV12-4 and TRBJ2-3; possible D gene TRBD2, 5 bases. The CDR3 spans 14 residues. V gave up 4 bases and J gave up 11 bases, with 19 bases separating them. CDR3 region: CASSSVPTLGEQYF. CDR3 DNA: TGTGCCAGCAGTTCCGTCCCCACTCTGGGAGAGCAGTATTTT.

This clonotype was observed at least ten times. The gene calls are TRBV5-1 and TRBJ2-7, with TRBD2 matching over 16 bases. Germline V gene sequence: CDR1 SGHRS, CDR2 YFSETQ. Trimming removed 4 bases from V and 2 bases from J; junction bases left unmatched: 3. CDR3 length equals 16 residues. CDR3 residues: CASSGTSGRAAYEQYF. The CDR3 DNA sequence: TGCGCCAGCAGCGGGACTAGCGGGAGGGCCGCCTACGAGCAGTACTTC.